This TCR beta chain emerged from a study of OX40 agonist ivuxolimab in advanced cancers. CDR3 length: 16 residues. Germline CDR1 reads SGHTA; CDR2 reads FQGTGA. Trimming left V 0 bases short and J 5 bases short, with 16 bases between. This clone has just one count. TCRdb keeps only in-frame clones here, not all; method: immunoSEQ multiplex PCR. The sample includes approximately 98,000 clones, less than 95% seen only once; the top ten take about 0.67%. The chain joins TRBV7-3 to TRBJ1-1; D is possibly TRBD1 (6 bases). The sequence was collected from an adult with an advanced solid tumor such as melanoma, head and neck, liver or kidney cancer. The sample was CD4+ or CD8+ T cells sorted from blood, taken in a trial of the OX40 agonist ivuxolimab. Written as DNA, the CDR3 is TGTGCCAGCAGCTTAACGGATGTCGGGGGGCAAACTGAAGCTTTCTTT. It yields the protein CASSLTDVGGQTEAFF.